The 27 T cell receptor beta chains below come from one sample, sequenced in a study of cytomegalovirus exposure and HLA in healthy donors. Primers for the PCR totalled 60 Vbeta and 13 Jbeta. Repertoires were generated with immunoSEQ multiplex PCR, while TCRdb's copy carries only in-frame clones and drops some. The sample holds about 59,000 clones; 70% to 75% are singletons and the top ten take roughly 6.4%. Material for sequencing was PBMCs. These TCRs come from a man under 40 in good health and CMV-seropositive.

The table lists this clone with a count of one. The chain has TRBV5-1 and TRBJ2-7, with D possibly TRBD1 on 8 matching bases. V was clipped by 2 bases and J by 5 bases, with 14 bases between them. Germline lookup yields CDR1 SGHRS and CDR2 YFSETQ. There are 14 residues in the CDR3. The CDR3 sequence: CASSFRTGGDEQYF. CDR3 coding DNA: TGCGCCAGCAGCTTCCGCACAGGGGGGGACGAGCAGTACTTC. Drawing the rest from reference TRBV5-1 and TRBJ2-7, the complete variable domain is KAGVTQTPRYLIKTRGQQVTLSCSPISGHRSVSWYQQTPGQGLQFLFEYFSETQRNKGNFPGRFSGRQFSNSRSEMNVSTLELGDSALYLCASSFRTGGDEQYFGPGTRLTVT.

This clone is a singleton in its sample. The chain carries TRBV10-3 and TRBJ2-1, with 7 bases lining up with TRBD1. Unmatched junction bases numbered 8, after V lost 7 bases and J lost 5 bases. The CDR3 contains 14 residues. The germline gives CDR1 ENHRY, CDR2 SYGVKD. This chain's CDR3 is CAITPRDSHNEQFF. CDR3 sequence (DNA): TGTGCCATCACCCCCCGGGACAGCCACAATGAGCAGTTCTTC.

This clone is judged medium-sized. V usage is TRBV2 and J usage is TRBJ1-3; D is ambiguous. CDR3 length: 16 residues. Per germline, CDR1 SNHLY and CDR2 FYNNEI. V lost 1 base to trimming and J lost 0 bases, with 10 bases between them. The DNA for the CDR3 is TGTGCCAGCAGTGAAGGGACGGGGAACTCTGGAAACACCATATATTTT. It codes for CASSEGTGNSGNTIYF.

CDR3 coding DNA: TGTGCCAGTAGTATCACAGGGGGCGAGGCTAGCAATCAGCCCCAGCATTTT. This sequence encodes CASSITGGEASNQPQHF. This chain joins TRBV19 and TRBJ1-5; TRBD1 matches 9 bases. V was clipped by 3 bases and J by 0 bases; unmatched bases: 6. There are 17 residues in the CDR3. In germline, CDR1 is LNHDA, CDR2 SQIVND (reference sequence). The full variable domain, with the rest looked up from reference TRBV19 and TRBJ1-5, is DGGITQSPKYLFRKEGQNVTLSCEQNLNHDAMYWYRQDPGQGLRLIYYSQIVNDFQKGDIAEGYSVSREKKESFPLTVTSAQKNPTAFYLCASSITGGEASNQPQHFGDGTRLSIL.

J is TRBJ2-3 and V is TRBV7-6; 7 bases fit TRBD2. The CDR3 has 15 residues. The V and J ends lost 1 base and 7 bases, in that order; junction bases with no gene match: 8. Germline assignment: CDR1 SGHVS and CDR2 FNYEAQ. DNA of the CDR3: TGTGCCAGCAGCTTAGAAGTTGGGGGGGGACATACGCAGTATTTT. It yields the protein CASSLEVGGGHTQYF.

Here the CDR3 reads CASSLATGTIDGYTF. The CDR3, as DNA: TGCGCCAGCAGCTTGGCTACAGGGACAATCGATGGCTACACCTTC. This chain uses TRBV5-1 with TRBJ1-2, with D tentatively TRBD1 (6 bases). Germline loops: CDR1 SGHRS, CDR2 YFSETQ. This CDR3 has 15 amino acids. The V end was cut by 0 bases, the J end by 6 bases, with 15 bases between.

The rearrangement links TRBV6-1 to TRBJ1-1, with D unresolved. The CDR3 is made up of 13 amino acids. Germline lookup yields CDR1 MNHNS and CDR2 SASEGT. V was cut by 2 bases and J by 2 bases, with 6 bases left in between. The CDR3 loop reads CASSETANTEAFF. The CDR3 DNA reads TGTGCCAGCAGTGAAACAGCTAACACTGAAGCTTTCTTT.

This sequence joins TRBV11-2 and TRBJ1-5; TRBD1 might be the D (5 bases). The CDR3 runs to 15 residues. Trimming left V 0 bases short and J 11 bases short, with 17 bases between. Germline V gene sequence: CDR1 SGHAT, CDR2 FQNNGV. CDR3 region: CASSLERHSRGTQHF. The CDR3 coding sequence is TGTGCCAGCAGCTTAGAAAGACACTCTCGGGGGACCCAGCATTTT.

The chain employs TRBV6-5 and TRBJ1-1; 8 bases are a match to TRBD1. V dropped 5 bases and J dropped 4; count of bases not matched to a gene: 3. This CDR3 has 13 residues. CDR1 MNHEY and CDR2 SVGAGI come from the germline V gene. As DNA, the CDR3 is TGTGCCAGCAGTCCTGACAGGGGCACTGAAGCTTTCTTT. Translation: CASSPDRGTEAFF.

The genes are TRBV7-3 and TRBJ2-1, with a possible D match to TRBD1 (6 bases). Germline values: CDR1 SGHTA, CDR2 FQGTGA. The ends were cut back, 3 bases at V and 7 bases at J, with 19 bases in the middle. The CDR3 has 16 amino acids. The CDR3: CASSFPGQTTRNEQFF. The CDR3 region has the DNA TGTGCCAGCAGCTTCCCCGGACAGACGACCAGGAATGAGCAGTTCTTC.

J is TRBJ2-7 and V is TRBV30; 8 bases align to TRBD2. Germline V gene data show CDR1 as GTSNPN and CDR2 as SVGIG (reference sequence). The CDR3 length is 12 residues. V shed 3 bases and J 6 bases; nucleotides not matched to a gene: 4. The CDR3 loop is CAWSRGGPEQYF. DNA for the CDR3: TGTGCCTGGAGCCGCGGGGGGCCCGAGCAGTACTTC. The complete variable domain, with remaining parts taken from reference TRBV30 and TRBJ2-7, reads SQTIHQWPATLVQPVGSPLSLECTVEGTSNPNLYWYRQAAGRGLQLLFYSVGIGQISSEVPQNLSASRPQDRQFILSSKKLLLSDSGFYLCAWSRGGPEQYFGPGTRLTVT.

V usage is TRBV5-5 and J usage is TRBJ1-5, with D hard to call. V gave up 0 bases and J gave up 5 bases, with 6 bases separating them. The CDR3 length is 13 residues. Germline CDR1 is SGHKS and CDR2 is YYEKEE (reference sequence). In DNA, the CDR3 is TGTGCCAGCAGCTTGGCCGAGGATCAGCCCCAGCATTTT. Encoded protein: CASSLAEDQPQHF.

The V gene is TRBV5-1, the J gene TRBJ2-7, with TRBD2 identical over 9 bases. In germline, CDR1 is SGHRS, CDR2 YFSETQ. The CDR3 totals 14 residues. Unmatched junction bases numbered 3, after V lost 2 bases and J lost 3 bases. The CDR3: CASSFRLADYEQYF. Written as DNA, the CDR3 is TGCGCCAGCAGCTTTCGACTAGCGGACTACGAGCAGTACTTC.

J is TRBJ2-6 and V is TRBV7-3, with a weak D call TRBD1 (5 bases). The ends were cut back, 6 bases at V and 4 bases at J, with 13 bases in the middle. This CDR3 has 15 amino acids. Germline V gene data show CDR1 as SGHTA and CDR2 as FQGTGA. The CDR3 is CASRRQFAGANVLTF. CDR3 in DNA: TGTGCCAGCAGGCGACAGTTTGCCGGGGCCAACGTCCTGACTTTC.

This clone was seen a few times. The chain joins TRBV2 to TRBJ2-2, with 7 bases aligning to TRBD1. J gave up 7 bases and V 6 bases, and 2 bases lay outside the gene matches. This CDR3 spans 12 amino acids. The germline V gene encodes CDR1 SNHLY and CDR2 FYNNEI. The CDR3 DNA is TGTGCCAGCAGGCGACAGGGCGGGGAGCTGTTTTTT. This gives the protein CASRRQGGELFF.

The rearrangement links TRBV11-2 to TRBJ2-2, with D possibly TRBD2 on 6 matching bases. CDR3 length equals 10 residues. CDR1 is SGHAT and CDR2 is FQNNGV in the germline V gene. V was trimmed by 10 bases and J by 11 bases, leaving 11 bases between them. The CDR3 nucleotides read TGTGCCACCCGGGCGGGAGAGCTGTTTTTT. Its protein is CATRAGELFF.

In this sample, this clone turned up a few times. The chain combines TRBV27 with TRBJ2-6; D uncertain. V was clipped by 0 bases and J by 1 base, with 7 bases between them. Germline V gene lookup returns CDR1 MNHEY and CDR2 SMNVEV (reference sequence). CDR3 length: 16 amino acids. The CDR3 nucleotides read TGTGCCAGCAGTTTATCGATTCAGTCTGGGGCCAACGTCCTGACTTTC. This codes for CASSLSIQSGANVLTF.

The chain uses TRBV7-3 and TRBJ2-2; 7 bases agree with TRBD1. The CDR3 extends over 14 amino acids. From germline, CDR1 is SGHTA and CDR2 FQGTGA. After removal of 5 bases from V and 6 bases from J, the junction contained 6 bases not matched to a gene. Here the CDR3 DNA reads TGTGCCAGCAGCCCACAGGGGCACGCCGGGGAGCTGTTTTTT. Protein product: CASSPQGHAGELFF.

About this clone: An end of the junction differs from the germline gene, which may be a read error. Other DNA sequences in this sample translate to the same CDR3. This rearrangement joins TRBV11-2 to TRBJ1-2, with D possibly matching TRBD1 (6 bases). The CDR3 is 13 residues long. Germline CDR1 reads SGHAT; CDR2 reads FQNNGV. The CDR3: CASSSTGYYGYTF. The CDR3 bases are TGTGCCAGCAGCTCGACAGGTTACTATGGCTACACCTTT.

This clone was seen only once. This chain uses TRBV6-4 with TRBJ1-1; TRBD1 agrees at 7 bases. V lost 10 bases and J lost 2; bases outside the gene matches: 7. This CDR3 has 13 residues. Germline V gives CDR1 MRHNA, CDR2 SNTAGT. The CDR3 coding sequence is TGTGCCACCAAGACAGGGACCAACACTGAAGCTTTCTTT. It yields the protein CATKTGTNTEAFF.

The chain has TRBV5-1 and TRBJ2-7; 7 bases agree with TRBD2. Germline trimming cut 4 bases from V and 0 bases from J; bases unmatched to any gene: 4. Germline V lookup: CDR1 SGHRS, CDR2 YFSETQ. The CDR3 is made up of 14 amino acids. CDR3 residues: CASSPGGNSYEQYF. The CDR3 DNA follows: TGCGCCAGCAGCCCCGGGGGGAACTCCTACGAGCAGTACTTC.

The chain uses TRBV30 and TRBJ1-4, with 7 bases identical to TRBD1. Germline V lookup: CDR1 GTSNPN, CDR2 SVGIG (reference sequence). CDR3 length: 16 residues. J lost 6 bases, V lost 2 bases, and 12 bases had no gene match. CDR3 protein: CAWSFFSTGNYEKLFF. The CDR3 DNA reads as TGTGCCTGGAGTTTCTTTTCGACAGGGAACTATGAAAAACTGTTTTTT.

The CDR3 DNA follows: TGTGCCAGTGCCCAAGGGGGCACTGAAGCTTTCTTT. It translates to CASAQGGTEAFF. The J gene is TRBJ1-1, the V gene TRBV19; perhaps TRBD1 as D (6 bases). The length of the CDR3 is 12 residues. Trimming stripped 8 bases from V and 4 bases from J, with 11 bases between. Germline V gene data show CDR1 as LNHDA and CDR2 as SQIVND (reference sequence). Full variable domain (missing parts from reference TRBV19 and TRBJ1-1): DGGITQSPKYLFRKEGQNVTLSCEQNLNHDAMYWYRQDPGQGLRLIYYSQIVNDFQKGDIAEGYSVSREKKESFPLTVTSAQKNPTAFYLCASAQGGTEAFFGQGTRLTVV.

This rearrangement joins TRBV30 to TRBJ1-6; the D is unclear. V gave up 4 bases and J gave up 7 bases, with 5 bases separating them. CDR3 length: 11 residues. Germline loops: CDR1 GTSNPN, CDR2 SVGIG (reference sequence). The chain's CDR3 is CAWNSNSPLHF. CDR3 coding DNA: TGTGCCTGGAACTCAAATTCACCCCTCCACTTT.

The CDR3 DNA is TGTGCCAGCAGCTACCCAGGCTCGGCCAACGAAAAACTGTTTTTT. It is translated as CASSYPGSANEKLFF. The rearrangement uses TRBV7-6 and TRBJ1-4; D remains unclear. The CDR3 totals 15 residues. V gave up 4 bases and J gave up 8 bases, with 17 bases separating them. Per the germline V gene, CDR1 is SGHVS and CDR2 is FNYEAQ. The entire variable domain, with the rest obtained from reference TRBV7-6 and TRBJ1-4, is as follows: GAGVSQSPRYKVTKRGQDVALRCDPISGHVSLYWYRQALGQGPEFLTYFNYEAQQDKSGLPNDRFSAERPEGSISTLTIQRTEQRDSAMYRCASSYPGSANEKLFFGSGTQLSVL.

The chain recombines TRBV19 with TRBJ1-2; D remains ambiguous. Germline CDR1 reads LNHDA; CDR2 reads SQIVND (reference sequence). V was shortened by 8 bases and J by 8 bases, with 21 bases between the two germline ends. CDR3 length equals 14 residues. The CDR3 nucleotides are TGTGCCAGTGGCGTCCTCTCGGAGACGGGGGGCTACACCTTC. It encodes CASGVLSETGGYTF.

V usage is TRBV29-1 and J usage is TRBJ2-2, with D possibly being TRBD1 (6 bases). The CDR3 contains 14 residues. Trimming pared 7 bases from V and 1 base from J, leaving 13 bases between. The germline gives CDR1 SQVTM, CDR2 ANQGSEA. The CDR3 nucleotides read TGCAGCGGCAAGGGGGACGGGAACACCGGGGAGCTGTTTTTT. The encoded protein is CSGKGDGNTGELFF.